The 22 T cell receptor beta chains given below trace back to one sample, sequenced in a study of Ad26.COV2.S vaccination and SARS-CoV-2 variants. Treatment described: roughly 19 received Ad26.COV2.S at low or high dose, single or two shots; roughly 5 received placebo; per-sample allocation not given. Samples analyzed were those drawn on day 63 after the first vaccine or placebo injection. Clones were sequenced by immunoSEQ multiplex PCR, and TCRdb holds only the in-frame ones, with some missing. The profile shows about 680,000 clones, approximately 88% of them singletons. Specimen: peripheral blood, collected in a trial of Ad26.COV2.S vaccine versus placebo. The receptor set was obtained from a person between 18 and 65 years old who received the Ad26.COV2.S COVID-19 vaccine or a placebo.

A note on this clone: This sample also contains other DNA sequences that code for the same CDR3. V and J are TRBV7-2 and TRBJ2-3; 11 positions match TRBD2. The CDR3 sequence is 16 residues long. Germline values: CDR1 SGHTA, CDR2 FQGNSA. V was clipped by 5 bases and J by 1 base; unmatched bases: 5. The chain's CDR3 is CASSPGLAGGTDTQYF. The CDR3 nucleotides read TGTGCCAGCAGCCCCGGACTAGCGGGTGGCACAGATACGCAGTATTTT.

The chain is built from TRBV30 and TRBJ1-1; the D is unclear. V gave up 8 bases and J gave up 1 base, with 11 bases separating them. Germline CDR1 GTSNPN, CDR2 SVGIG (reference sequence). CDR3 length: 12 amino acids. CDR3 in amino acids: CAMNRANTEAFF. Here the CDR3 DNA reads TGTGCCATGAACCGGGCGAACACTGAAGCTTTCTTT.

About this clone: This sample includes further DNA sequences coding for the same CDR3. The rearrangement uses TRBV18 and TRBJ2-1, with D perhaps TRBD1 or TRBD2 (5 bases each). The CDR3 has 13 amino acids. Germline values: CDR1 KGHSH, CDR2 LQKENI. Trimming shortened V by 2 bases and J by 5 bases, and 7 bases separated the two germline ends. The CDR3 protein is CASSPGTDNEQFF. The CDR3 DNA reads TGTGCCAGCTCACCAGGGACGGACAATGAGCAGTTCTTC.

The rearrangement links TRBV14 to TRBJ1-1; D gene uncertain. This CDR3 contains 13 residues. V shed 1 base and J shed 7 bases, with 10 bases lying between them. The germline CDR1 and CDR2 sequences are SGHDN and FVKESK. The CDR3 sequence is CASSQGGQVEAFF. The CDR3 DNA is TGTGCCAGCAGCCAAGGTGGGCAGGTTGAAGCTTTCTTT.

This chain links TRBV5-4 with TRBJ1-6; no clear D. V shed 4 bases and J shed 7 bases, with 9 bases lying between them. The CDR3 sequence is 13 residues long. Germline CDR1 and CDR2: SGHNT and YYREEE (reference sequence). The CDR3 spells CASSLSPNSPLHF. The CDR3 DNA follows: TGTGCCAGCAGCCTGAGCCCGAATTCACCCCTCCACTTT. The full variable domain, its missing parts supplied by reference TRBV5-4 and TRBJ1-6, is ETGVTQSPTHLIKTRGQQVTLRCSSQSGHNTVSWYQQALGQGPQFIFQYYREEENGRGNFPPRFSGLQFPNYSSELNVNALELDDSALYLCASSLSPNSPLHFGNGTRLTVT.

The chain links TRBV27 to TRBJ1-6, with D unclear. Germline CDR1 is MNHEY and CDR2 is SMNVEV (reference sequence). V was cut by 3 bases and J by 5 bases, with 5 bases left in between. CDR3 length: 13 amino acids. CDR3 sequence reads: CASSFGDNSPLHF. The CDR3 DNA reads TGTGCCAGCAGTTTCGGGGATAATTCACCCCTCCACTTT.

V is TRBV5-4 and J is TRBJ1-4; D remains unclear. V was trimmed by 3 bases and J by 8 bases, leaving 20 bases between them. Germline V gene lookup returns CDR1 SGHNT and CDR2 YYREEE (reference sequence). The CDR3 loop spans 16 amino acids. The CDR3 sequence: CASSSTRGAEPEKLFF. CDR3 nucleotides: TGTGCCAGCAGCTCAACTCGGGGAGCCGAACCCGAAAAACTGTTTTTT.

This chain links TRBV6-6 with TRBJ1-5; D ambiguous. Trimming left V 5 bases short and J 2 bases short, with 10 bases between. Germline V gene sequence: CDR1 MNHNY, CDR2 SVGAGI (reference sequence). The CDR3 runs to 14 residues. CDR3 DNA: TGTGCCAGCAGTCCCTCGGGTCGCAATCAGCCCCAGCATTTT. It translates to CASSPSGRNQPQHF.

This sequence joins TRBV10-3 and TRBJ2-2; TRBD2 is a possible D gene (6 bases). V was clipped by 2 bases and J by 5 bases, with 9 bases between them. Germline V CDR1 and CDR2: ENHRY, SYGVKD. CDR3 length: 14 amino acids. This chain's CDR3 is CAISEAGRTGELFF. In DNA, the CDR3 is TGTGCCATCAGTGAGGCGGGGAGGACCGGGGAGCTGTTTTTT.

A few counts support this clone. Other DNA variants within this sample encode the same CDR3. V usage is TRBV4-3 and J usage is TRBJ1-3; D is unclear. V dropped 1 base and J dropped 0 bases, with 4 bases sitting between them. Germline lookup yields CDR1 LGHNA and CDR2 YSLEER. This CDR3 spans 14 amino acids. For the CDR3, the DNA is TGCGCCAGCAGCCAAGGGGACTCTGGAAACACCATATATTTT. Translation: CASSQGDSGNTIYF.

The genes are TRBV10-2 and TRBJ2-1; TRBD2 might be the D (5 bases). With 8 bases removed from V and 9 bases from J, the gap between germline ends came to 20 bases. The CDR3 has 14 amino acids. CDR1 and CDR2 (germline): WSHSY, SAAADI. CDR3 nucleotide sequence: TGCGCCAGCTCTGGACTTAATTACCCGGGTGAGCAGTTCTTC. Its protein product is CASSGLNYPGEQFF.

V usage is TRBV30 and J usage is TRBJ1-5; D gene unclear. V lost 7 bases and J lost 3, with 13 bases in between. The germline gives CDR1 GTSNPN, CDR2 SVGIG (reference sequence). This CDR3 spans 13 amino acids. CDR3 region: CAFGGENNQPQHF. The CDR3 DNA follows: TGTGCCTTCGGAGGAGAGAACAATCAGCCCCAGCATTTT. The complete variable domain, with remaining parts taken from reference TRBV30 and TRBJ1-5, reads SQTIHQWPATLVQPVGSPLSLECTVEGTSNPNLYWYRQAAGRGLQLLFYSVGIGQISSEVPQNLSASRPQDRQFILSSKKLLLSDSGFYLCAFGGENNQPQHFGDGTRLSIL.

The rearrangement links TRBV12-3 or TRBV12-4 to TRBJ1-1; D is possibly TRBD1 (5 bases). CDR3 length: 11 amino acids. The germline V and J ends were trimmed by 3 bases and 11 bases, with 10 bases remaining between them. The DNA for the CDR3 is TGTGCCAGCAGTTTGGGGGAATCGGCTTTCTTT. Translating it yields CASSLGESAFF.

Here the CDR3 reads CASSLGGGSAYSNQPQHF. DNA for the CDR3: TGTGCCAGCAGCTTGGGAGGAGGTTCGGCCTATAGCAATCAGCCCCAGCATTTT. This chain uses TRBV5-6 with TRBJ1-5; D is ambiguous. Per germline, CDR1 SGHDT and CDR2 YYEEEE. This CDR3 has 18 residues. Trimming pared 0 bases from V and 0 bases from J, leaving 16 bases between.

This clone appeared a single time. This same CDR3 is encoded by further DNA sequences in the sample. V is TRBV6-2 or TRBV6-3 and J is TRBJ2-7; D is possibly TRBD1 (6 bases). There are 11 residues in the CDR3. V lost 6 bases and J 3 bases, leaving 6 bases between the germline ends. Germline CDR1 MNHEY, CDR2 SVGEGT. CDR3 residues: CASSRGYEQYF. CDR3 coding DNA: TGTGCCAGCAGCAGGGGCTACGAGCAGTACTTC.

The rearrangement uses TRBV6-6 and TRBJ2-1, with TRBD2 matching over 11 bases. CDR3 length equals 16 residues. The V gene end was trimmed by 0 bases and the J gene end by 7 bases; junction bases not matched to a gene: 5. Per the germline V gene, CDR1 is MNHNY and CDR2 is SVGAGI (reference sequence). Here the CDR3 reads CASSYSLLAGDNEQFF. DNA of the CDR3: TGTGCCAGCAGTTACTCCCTACTAGCGGGGGATAATGAGCAGTTCTTC.

This clone was seen more than once but under ten times. The chain links TRBV12-3 or TRBV12-4 to TRBJ1-2, with a possible D match to TRBD1 (6 bases). The CDR3 is made up of 13 amino acids. Trimming removed 6 bases at V and 4 bases at J, with 12 bases between. The CDR3 DNA follows: TGTGCCAGCAGCCCGACAGGCTTCTATGGCTACACCTTC. As protein: CASSPTGFYGYTF.

This chain links TRBV19 with TRBJ1-1, with D possibly matching TRBD1 (5 bases). Per germline, CDR1 LNHDA and CDR2 SQIVND (reference sequence). V lost 7 bases, J lost 5 bases, and 20 bases lay in between. This CDR3 contains 15 residues. Here the CDR3 reads CASNTIQGGGTEAFF. CDR3 coding DNA: TGTGCCAGTAACACAATTCAGGGCGGCGGAACTGAAGCTTTCTTT.

The chain combines TRBV10-3 with TRBJ2-5; no firm D call. V was cut by 8 bases and J by 5 bases, with 6 bases left in between. This CDR3 spans 10 amino acids. The germline gives CDR1 ENHRY, CDR2 SYGVKD. The CDR3: CAIGGETQYF. In DNA, the CDR3 is TGTGCCATCGGTGGGGAGACCCAGTACTTC.

This clone occurred a few times. V usage is TRBV24-1 and J usage is TRBJ2-5; tentative D call: TRBD1 (6 bases). The ends were cut back, 6 bases at V and 2 bases at J, with 15 bases in the middle. The CDR3 length is 15 residues. Germline CDR1 and CDR2: KGHDR and SFDVKD. Here the CDR3 reads CATSSTVTGQETQYF. The CDR3 DNA reads as TGTGCCACCAGTTCCACTGTAACAGGGCAAGAGACCCAGTACTTC.

The chain recombines TRBV14 with TRBJ1-5; no reliable D call. Trimming removed 1 base from V and 4 bases from J, with 5 bases in between. Looked up from germline, CDR1 is SGHDN and CDR2 is FVKESK. The CDR3 sequence is 13 residues long. For the CDR3, the DNA is TGTGCCAGCAGCCAAGGCCAGAATCAGCCCCAGCATTTT. Translating gives CASSQGQNQPQHF.

The chain combines TRBV15 with TRBJ1-5; TRBD1 is a possible D gene (5 bases). There are 13 residues in the CDR3. CDR1 is LNHNV, CDR2 YYDKDF, per germline (reference sequence). V was trimmed by 9 bases and J by 5 bases, leaving 14 bases between them. CDR3 loop: CATQDGAYQPQHF. The CDR3 coding sequence is TGTGCCACTCAGGACGGGGCTTATCAGCCCCAGCATTTT.